This entry features one T cell receptor (beta chain) sequence. These data originate in a study of blood T cell repertoires in COVID-19. Study information: Samples taken during acute and convalescent COVID-19 were collected in the United States, Italy and Spain. PBMCs, B-cell-depleted T cells, or T cells provided the cDNA or gDNA that made up the material.

In the original processing: Researchers report that nucleated cell counts were estimated from reference gene primer amplification. Sequenced by immunoSEQ multiplex PCR; TCRdb stores in-frame clones only, minus some. The V and J calls and clone size were taken over from that table, and D and trimming were inferred from the DNA. The table records over 85,000 clones, 91% of them present only once. The specimen was peripheral blood. The TCR sequence derives from a man younger than 35 with acute or convalescent COVID-19.

The CDR3 nucleotides read TGTGCCAGCAGTTGGCAGGGGGCCGATCAGCCCCAGCATTTT. Protein product: CASSWQGADQPQHF. V and J are TRBV6-5 and TRBJ1-5; 8 nucleotides match TRBD1. The CDR3 length is 14 residues. V dropped 4 bases and J dropped 5; count of bases not matched to a gene: 4. Germline V CDR1 and CDR2: MNHEY, SVGAGI.